This T cell receptor (beta chain) stems from a study of shared clonotypes between healthy human individuals. The study's findings and limits: What rarefaction showed was incomplete sorted-subset sequencing despite large depth.

CDR1 is SNHLY and CDR2 is FYNNEI in the germline V gene. The CDR3 is 15 amino acids. With 7 bases removed from V and 7 bases from J, the gap between germline ends came to 17 bases. Libraries were prepared by immunoSEQ multiplex PCR; TCRdb keeps only in-frame clonotypes and omits some of them. Counted here are some 980,000 clones, approximately 80% occurring once; the ten biggest clones make up around 1.5%. About this clone: Its target is not known.

The material sequenced was memory CD4+ T cells sorted from blood. Subset of the sample: CD45RA-negative fraction. The V gene is TRBV2, the J gene TRBJ1-6; D unresolved. The source is a man aged 18 to 30 in good health. Written as DNA, the CDR3 is TGTGCCAGCACAAAAACAGAGGCTGGGAATTCACCCCTCCACTTT. Its protein is CASTKTEAGNSPLHF.